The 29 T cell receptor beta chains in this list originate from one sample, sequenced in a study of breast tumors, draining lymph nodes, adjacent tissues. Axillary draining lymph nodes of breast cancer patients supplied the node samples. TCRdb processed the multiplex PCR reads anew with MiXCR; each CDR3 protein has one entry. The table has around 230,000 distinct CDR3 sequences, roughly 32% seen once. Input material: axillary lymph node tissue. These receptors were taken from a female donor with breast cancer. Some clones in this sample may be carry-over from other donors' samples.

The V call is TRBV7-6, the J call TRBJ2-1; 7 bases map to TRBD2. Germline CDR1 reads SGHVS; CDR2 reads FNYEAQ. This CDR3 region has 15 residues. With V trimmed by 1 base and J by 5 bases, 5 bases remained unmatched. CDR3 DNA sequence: TGTGCCAGCAGCTTAGGAGGGAGGGGTAACAATGAGCAGTTCTTC. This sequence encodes CASSLGGRGNNEQFF.

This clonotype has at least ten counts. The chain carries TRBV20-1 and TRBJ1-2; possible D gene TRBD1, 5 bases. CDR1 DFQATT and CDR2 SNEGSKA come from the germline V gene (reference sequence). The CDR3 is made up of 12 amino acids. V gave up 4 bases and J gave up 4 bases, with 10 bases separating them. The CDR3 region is CSATGTSYGYTF. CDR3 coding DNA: TGCAGTGCTACAGGGACCTCCTATGGCTACACCTTC.

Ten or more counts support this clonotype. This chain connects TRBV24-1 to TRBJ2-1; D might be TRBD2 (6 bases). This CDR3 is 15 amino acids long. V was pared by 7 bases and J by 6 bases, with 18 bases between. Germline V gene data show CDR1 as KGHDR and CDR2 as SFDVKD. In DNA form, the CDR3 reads TGTGCCACCAGAGGTGGGGGGACCGGCCGCAATGAGCAGTTCTTC. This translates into CATRGGGTGRNEQFF.

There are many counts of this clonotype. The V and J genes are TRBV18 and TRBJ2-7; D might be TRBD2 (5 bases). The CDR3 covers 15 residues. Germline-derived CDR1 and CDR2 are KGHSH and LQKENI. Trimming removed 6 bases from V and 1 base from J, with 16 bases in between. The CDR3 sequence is CASSLKSGYSYEQYF. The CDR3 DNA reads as TGTGCCAGCTCCCTAAAGAGCGGTTATTCCTACGAGCAGTACTTC.

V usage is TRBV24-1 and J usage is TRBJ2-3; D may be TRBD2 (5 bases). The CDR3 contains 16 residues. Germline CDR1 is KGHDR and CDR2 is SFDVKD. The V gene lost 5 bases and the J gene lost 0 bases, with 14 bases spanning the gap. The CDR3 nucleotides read TGTGCCACCAGTGGGTCTCTGAGGACTAGCACAGATACGCAGTATTTT. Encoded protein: CATSGSLRTSTDTQYF.

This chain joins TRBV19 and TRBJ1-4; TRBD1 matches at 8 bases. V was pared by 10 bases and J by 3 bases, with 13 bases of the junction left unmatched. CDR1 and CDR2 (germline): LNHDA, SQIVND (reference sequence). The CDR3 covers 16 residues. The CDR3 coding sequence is TGTGCCATTTCAGGGGGCTCTCCCAGTCCTAATGAAAAACTGTTTTTT. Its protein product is CAISGGSPSPNEKLFF.

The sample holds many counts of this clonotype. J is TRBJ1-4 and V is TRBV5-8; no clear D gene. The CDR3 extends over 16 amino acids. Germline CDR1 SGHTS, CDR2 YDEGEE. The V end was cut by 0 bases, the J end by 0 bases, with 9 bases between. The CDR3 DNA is TGTGCCAGCAGCTTGGGGCATCGGGCAACTAATGAAAAACTGTTTTTT. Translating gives CASSLGHRATNEKLFF.

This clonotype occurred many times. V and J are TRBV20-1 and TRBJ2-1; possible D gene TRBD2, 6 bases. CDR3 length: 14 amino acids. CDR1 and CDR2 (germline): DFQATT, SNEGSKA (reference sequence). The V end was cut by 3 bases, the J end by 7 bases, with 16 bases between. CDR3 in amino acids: CSASFGTVGNEQFF. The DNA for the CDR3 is TGCAGTGCTAGTTTTGGGACTGTCGGGAATGAGCAGTTCTTC.

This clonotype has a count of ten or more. CDR3: CSVEDPRTPGDEQFF. In nucleotides, the CDR3 is TGCAGCGTTGAAGACCCCAGGACCCCAGGCGATGAGCAGTTCTTC. V is TRBV29-1 and J is TRBJ2-1; D is uncertain. Germline-derived CDR1 and CDR2 are SQVTM and ANQGSEA. V shed 0 bases and J shed 8 bases, with 17 bases lying between them. The CDR3 loop spans 15 amino acids.

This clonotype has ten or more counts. CDR3 protein: CASSLTGTIFSPLHF. The CDR3 nucleotides are TGTGCCAGCAGTTTAACCGGGACAATTTTCTCACCCCTCCACTTT. The gene calls are TRBV6-5 and TRBJ1-6; tentatively, D is TRBD1 (6 bases). Germline values: CDR1 MNHEY, CDR2 SVGAGI. Trimming left V 4 bases short and J 10 bases short, with 17 bases between. The CDR3 sequence is 15 residues long.

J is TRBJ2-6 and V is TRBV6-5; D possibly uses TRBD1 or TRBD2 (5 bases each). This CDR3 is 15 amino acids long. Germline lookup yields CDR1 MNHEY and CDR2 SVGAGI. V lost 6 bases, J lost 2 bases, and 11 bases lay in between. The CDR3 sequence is CASSRDGAGANVLTF. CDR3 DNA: TGTGCCAGCAGCAGGGACGGGGCTGGGGCCAACGTCCTGACTTTC.

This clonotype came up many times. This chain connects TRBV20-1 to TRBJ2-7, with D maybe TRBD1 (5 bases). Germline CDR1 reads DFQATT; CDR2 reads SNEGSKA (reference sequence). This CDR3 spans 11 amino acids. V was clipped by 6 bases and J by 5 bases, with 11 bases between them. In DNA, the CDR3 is TGCAGTGCCAGGGAAAAGCACGAGCAGTACTTC. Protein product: CSAREKHEQYF.

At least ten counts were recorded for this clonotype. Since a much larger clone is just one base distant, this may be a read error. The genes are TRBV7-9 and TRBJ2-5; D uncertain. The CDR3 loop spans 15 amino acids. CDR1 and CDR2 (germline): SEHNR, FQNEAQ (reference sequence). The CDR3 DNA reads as TGTGCCAGCAGCTCCTCGGACCGACGCCAAGAGACCCAGCACTTC. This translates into CASSSSDRRQETQHF.

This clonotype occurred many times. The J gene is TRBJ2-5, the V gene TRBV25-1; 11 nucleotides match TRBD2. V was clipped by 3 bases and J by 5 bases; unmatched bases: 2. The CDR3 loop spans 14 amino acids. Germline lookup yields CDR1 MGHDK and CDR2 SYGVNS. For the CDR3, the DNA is TGTGCCAGCAGTGATAGCGGGAGGGTGGAGACCCAGTACTTC. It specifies CASSDSGRVETQYF.

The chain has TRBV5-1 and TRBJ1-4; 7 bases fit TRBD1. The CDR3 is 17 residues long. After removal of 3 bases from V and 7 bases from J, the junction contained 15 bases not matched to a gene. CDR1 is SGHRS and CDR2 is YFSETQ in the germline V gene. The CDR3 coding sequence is TGCGCCAGCAGCTCTAGGGACAGCAGAGTCGTGAGTGAAAAACTGTTTTTT. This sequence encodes CASSSRDSRVVSEKLFF.

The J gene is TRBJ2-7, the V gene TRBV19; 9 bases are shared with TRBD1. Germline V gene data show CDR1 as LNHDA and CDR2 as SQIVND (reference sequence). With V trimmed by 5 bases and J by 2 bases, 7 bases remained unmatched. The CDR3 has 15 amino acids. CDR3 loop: CASSSLDRGTYEQYF. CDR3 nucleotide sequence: TGTGCCAGTAGTTCCCTGGACAGGGGCACCTACGAGCAGTACTTC.

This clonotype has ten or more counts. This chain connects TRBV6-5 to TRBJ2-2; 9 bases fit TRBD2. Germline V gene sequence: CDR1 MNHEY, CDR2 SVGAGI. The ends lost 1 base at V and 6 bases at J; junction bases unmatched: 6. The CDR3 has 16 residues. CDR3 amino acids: CASSYFAGGFAGELFF. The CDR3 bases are TGTGCCAGCAGTTACTTTGCGGGAGGGTTTGCCGGGGAGCTGTTTTTT.

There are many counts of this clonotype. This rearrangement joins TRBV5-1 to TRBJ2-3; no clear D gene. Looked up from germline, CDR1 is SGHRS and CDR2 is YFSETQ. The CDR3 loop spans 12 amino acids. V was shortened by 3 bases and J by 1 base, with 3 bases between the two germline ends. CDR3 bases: TGCGCCAGCAGCTGGGGCACAGATACGCAGTATTTT. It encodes CASSWGTDTQYF.

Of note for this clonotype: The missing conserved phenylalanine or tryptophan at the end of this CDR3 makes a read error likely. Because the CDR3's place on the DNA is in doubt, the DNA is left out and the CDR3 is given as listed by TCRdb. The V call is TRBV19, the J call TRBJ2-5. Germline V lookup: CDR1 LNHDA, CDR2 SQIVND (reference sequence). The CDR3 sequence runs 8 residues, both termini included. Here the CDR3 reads CASSIHAG.

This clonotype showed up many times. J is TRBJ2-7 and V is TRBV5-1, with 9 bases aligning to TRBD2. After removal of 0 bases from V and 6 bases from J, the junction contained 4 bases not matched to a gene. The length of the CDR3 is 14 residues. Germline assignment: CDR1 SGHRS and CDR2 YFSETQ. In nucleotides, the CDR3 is TGCGCCAGCAGCTTGGTAACTAGCGGGTCCGAGCAGTACTTC. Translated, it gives CASSLVTSGSEQYF.

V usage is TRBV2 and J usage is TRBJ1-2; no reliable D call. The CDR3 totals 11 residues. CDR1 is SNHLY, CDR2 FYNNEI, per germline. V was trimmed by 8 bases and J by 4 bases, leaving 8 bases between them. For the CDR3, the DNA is TGTGCCAGCGCAGAAGCCTATGGCTACACCTTC. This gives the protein CASAEAYGYTF. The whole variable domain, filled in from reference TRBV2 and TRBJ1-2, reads EPEVTQTPSHQVTQMGQEVILRCVPISNHLYFYWYRQILGQKVEFLVSFYNNEISEKSEIFDDQFSVERPDGSNFTLKIRSTKLEDSAMYFCASAEAYGYTFGSGTRLTVV.

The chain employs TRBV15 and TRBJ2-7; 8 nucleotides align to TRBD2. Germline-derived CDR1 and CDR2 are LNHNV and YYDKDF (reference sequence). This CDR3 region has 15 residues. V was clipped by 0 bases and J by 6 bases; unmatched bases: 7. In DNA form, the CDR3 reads TGTGCCACCAGCAGAGATTCGGGACTAGATGGCGAGCAGTACTTC. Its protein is CATSRDSGLDGEQYF.

For the CDR3, the DNA is TGCAGCGTTGTTAATAGCGGGGAGTACAATGAGCAGTATTTT. It translates to CSVVNSGEYNEQYF. The gene calls are TRBV29-1 and TRBJ2-3, with 8 bases aligning to TRBD2. The germline gives CDR1 SQVTM, CDR2 ANQGSEA. Trimming removed 4 bases from V and 11 bases from J; junction bases left unmatched: 14. The length of the CDR3 is 14 residues.

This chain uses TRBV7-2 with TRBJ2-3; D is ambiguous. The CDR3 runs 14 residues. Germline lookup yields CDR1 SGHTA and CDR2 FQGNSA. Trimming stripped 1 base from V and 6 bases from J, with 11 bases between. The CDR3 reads CASSLGGRDDTQYF. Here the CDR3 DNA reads TGTGCCAGCAGCTTAGGGGGAAGAGATGATACGCAGTATTTT.

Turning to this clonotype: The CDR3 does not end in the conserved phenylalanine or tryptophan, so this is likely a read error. The DNA of the CDR3 is TGTGCCAGCAGCCGGGACAGAGATGATTCACCCCTCCACATT. Translated, it gives CASSRDRDDSPLHI. This rearrangement joins TRBV7-9 to TRBJ1-6, with 7 bases that match TRBD1. With 5 bases clipped from V and 8 bases from J, the junction kept 6 bases outside the gene matches. Germline CDR1 and CDR2: SEHNR and FQNEAQ (reference sequence). This CDR3 comprises 14 residues.

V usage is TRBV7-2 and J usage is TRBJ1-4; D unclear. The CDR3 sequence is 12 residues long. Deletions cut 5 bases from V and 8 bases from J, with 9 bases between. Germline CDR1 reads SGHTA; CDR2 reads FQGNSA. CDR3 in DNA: TGTGCCAGCAGCATCTCGAGGGAAAAACTGTTTTTT. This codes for CASSISREKLFF.

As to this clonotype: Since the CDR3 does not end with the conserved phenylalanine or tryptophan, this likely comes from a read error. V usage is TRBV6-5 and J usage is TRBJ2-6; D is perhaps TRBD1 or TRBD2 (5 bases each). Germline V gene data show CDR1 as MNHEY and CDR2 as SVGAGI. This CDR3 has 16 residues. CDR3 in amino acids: CASSRGADSGASVLTY. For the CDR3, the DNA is TGTGCCAGCAGCAGAGGTGCGGACTCTGGGGCCAGCGTCCTGACTTAC.

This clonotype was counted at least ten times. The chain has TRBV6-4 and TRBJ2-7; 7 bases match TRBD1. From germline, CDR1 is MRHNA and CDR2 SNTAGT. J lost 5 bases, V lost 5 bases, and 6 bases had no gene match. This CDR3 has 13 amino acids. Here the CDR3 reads CASSQNRGDEQYF. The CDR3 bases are TGTGCCAGCAGTCAAAACAGGGGAGACGAGCAGTACTTC.

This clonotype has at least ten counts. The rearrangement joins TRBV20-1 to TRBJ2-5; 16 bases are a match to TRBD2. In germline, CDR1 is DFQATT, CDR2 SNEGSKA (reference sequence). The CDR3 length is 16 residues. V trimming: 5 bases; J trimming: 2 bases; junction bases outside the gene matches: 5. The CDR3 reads CSAPRGLAGGQETQYF. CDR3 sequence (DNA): TGCAGTGCTCCCCGGGGACTAGCGGGAGGGCAAGAGACCCAGTACTTC.